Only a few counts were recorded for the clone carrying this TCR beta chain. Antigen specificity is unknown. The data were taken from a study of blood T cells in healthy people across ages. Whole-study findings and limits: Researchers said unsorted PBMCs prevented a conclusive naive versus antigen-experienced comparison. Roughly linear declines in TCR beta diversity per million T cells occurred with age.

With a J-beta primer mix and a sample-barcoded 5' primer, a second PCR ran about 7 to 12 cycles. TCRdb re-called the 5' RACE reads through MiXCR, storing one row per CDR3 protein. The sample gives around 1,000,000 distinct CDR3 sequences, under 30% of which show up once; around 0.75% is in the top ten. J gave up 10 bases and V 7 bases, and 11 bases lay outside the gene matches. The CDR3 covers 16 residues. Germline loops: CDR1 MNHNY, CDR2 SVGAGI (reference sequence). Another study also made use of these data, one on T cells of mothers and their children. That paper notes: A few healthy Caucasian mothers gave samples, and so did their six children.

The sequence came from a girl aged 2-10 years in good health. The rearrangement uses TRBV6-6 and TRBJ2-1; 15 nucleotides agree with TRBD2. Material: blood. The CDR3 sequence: CASTAIGLAGGGEQFF. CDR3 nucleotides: TGTGCCAGCACAGCAATAGGACTAGCGGGAGGGGGGGAGCAGTTCTTC.